This T cell receptor beta chain was captured by sequencing in a study of OX40 agonist ivuxolimab in advanced cancers. Across the whole study: An anti-OX40 (CD134) antibody with agonistic activity, ivuxolimab, was administered to patients.

Germline lookup yields CDR1 SGHVS and CDR2 FQNEAQ. This CDR3 region has 13 residues. The ends were cut back, 8 bases at V and 1 base at J, with 11 bases in the middle. As for this clone: Its specificity is not known.

Study observations and caveats: Some of the lowest clonal expansion was seen in partial responders at 0.1-3.0 mg/kg.

The repertoire was sequenced with immunoSEQ multiplex PCR; TCRdb's copy has only in-frame clones and lacks some. Seen here are more than 65,000 clones, approximately 90% observed once, and the top ten hold around 0.7%. The sample was CD4+ or CD8+ T cells sorted from blood, taken in a trial of the OX40 agonist ivuxolimab. The source of this sequence is an adult with an advanced solid tumor such as melanoma, head and neck, liver or kidney cancer. The chain employs TRBV7-8 and TRBJ1-2, with no clear D. CDR3 protein: CASSRSHNYGYTF. The CDR3 DNA reads as TGTGCCAGCTCCCGGTCTCATAACTATGGCTACACCTTC.